This TCR beta chain was captured by sequencing in a study of T cell changes during pregnancy in multiple sclerosis. Germline V gene lookup returns CDR1 MNHGY and CDR2 SAAAGT. Trimming removed 4 bases from V and 9 bases from J, with 4 bases in between. This CDR3 has 10 residues. Repertoires were generated with immunoSEQ multiplex PCR, while TCRdb's copy carries only in-frame clones and drops some. The sample contains around 65,000 clones, around 93% of which appear only once. The chain recombines TRBV6-8 with TRBJ1-5; D is uncertain. Sequencing used peripheral blood, obtained in the second trimester of pregnancy. The clonotype comes from a female donor in good health, enrolled as a control in a pregnancy study. The CDR3 sequence: CASSFRPQHF. In DNA form, the CDR3 reads TGTGCCAGCAGTTTTAGGCCCCAGCATTTT.